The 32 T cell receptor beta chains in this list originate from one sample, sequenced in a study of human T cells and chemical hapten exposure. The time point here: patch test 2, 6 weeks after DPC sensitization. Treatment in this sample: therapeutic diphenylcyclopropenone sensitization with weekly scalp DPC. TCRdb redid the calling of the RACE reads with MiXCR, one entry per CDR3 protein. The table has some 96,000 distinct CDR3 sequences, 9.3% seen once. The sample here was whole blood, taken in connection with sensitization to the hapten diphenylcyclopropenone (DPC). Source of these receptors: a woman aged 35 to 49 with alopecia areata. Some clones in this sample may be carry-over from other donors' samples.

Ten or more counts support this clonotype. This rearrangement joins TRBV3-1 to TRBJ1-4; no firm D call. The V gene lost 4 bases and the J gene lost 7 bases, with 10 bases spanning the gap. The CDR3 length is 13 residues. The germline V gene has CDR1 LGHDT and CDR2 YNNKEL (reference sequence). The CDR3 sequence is CASSPGRGEKLFF. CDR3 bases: TGTGCCAGCAGCCCAGGACGTGGTGAAAAACTGTTTTTT.

The CDR3 bases are TGTGCCAGCAGTCAGCGGTCGCCGAACACCGGGGAGCTGTTTTTT. Amino acid sequence: CASSQRSPNTGELFF. The rearrangement joins TRBV12-3 or TRBV12-4 to TRBJ2-2, with D possibly TRBD2 on 5 matching bases. This CDR3 has 15 amino acids. Trimming shortened V by 5 bases and J by 0 bases, and 10 bases separated the two germline ends.

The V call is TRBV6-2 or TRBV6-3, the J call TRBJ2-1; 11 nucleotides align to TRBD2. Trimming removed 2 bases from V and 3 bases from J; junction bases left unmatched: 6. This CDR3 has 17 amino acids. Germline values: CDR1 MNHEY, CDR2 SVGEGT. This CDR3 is CASSYRGGLADYNEQFF. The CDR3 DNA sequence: TGTGCCAGCAGTTACCGGGGGGGACTAGCGGACTACAATGAGCAGTTCTTC.

The CDR3 bases are TGCAGTGCTAGAGATCTGTACAGGGCGAGAACTGAAGCTTTCTTT. Its protein is CSARDLYRARTEAFF. This sequence joins TRBV20-1 and TRBJ1-1, with a weak D call TRBD1 (6 bases). V was cut by 0 bases and J by 5 bases, with 16 bases left in between. The CDR3 is 15 residues long. CDR1 is DFQATT and CDR2 is SNEGSKA in the germline V gene (reference sequence).

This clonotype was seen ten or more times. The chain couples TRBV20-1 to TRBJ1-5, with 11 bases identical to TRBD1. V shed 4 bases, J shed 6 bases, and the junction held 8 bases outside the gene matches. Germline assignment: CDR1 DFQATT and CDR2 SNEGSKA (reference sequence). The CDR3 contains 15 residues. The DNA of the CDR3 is TGCAGTGCTAAGCCGGGACAGGGGGACGGTCAGCCCCAGCATTTT. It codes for CSAKPGQGDGQPQHF.

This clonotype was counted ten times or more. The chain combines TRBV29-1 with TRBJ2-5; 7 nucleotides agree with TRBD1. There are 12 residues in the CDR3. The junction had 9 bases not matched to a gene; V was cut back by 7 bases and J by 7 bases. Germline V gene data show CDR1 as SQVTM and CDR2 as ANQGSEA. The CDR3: CSGWDSRSTQYF. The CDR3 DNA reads TGCAGCGGGTGGGACAGTCGATCGACCCAGTACTTC.

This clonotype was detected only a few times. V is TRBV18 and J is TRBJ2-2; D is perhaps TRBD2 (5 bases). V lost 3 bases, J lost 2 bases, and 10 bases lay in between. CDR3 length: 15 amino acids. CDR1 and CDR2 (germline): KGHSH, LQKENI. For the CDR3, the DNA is TGTGCCAGCTCACCGCGAGCGGTTAACACCGGGGAGCTGTTTTTT. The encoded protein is CASSPRAVNTGELFF.

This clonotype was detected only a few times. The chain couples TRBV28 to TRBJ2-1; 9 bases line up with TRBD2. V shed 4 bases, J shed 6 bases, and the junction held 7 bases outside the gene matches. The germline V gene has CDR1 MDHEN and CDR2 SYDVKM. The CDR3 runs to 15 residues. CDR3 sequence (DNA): TGTGCCAGCAGTTCGGAACCGGGACTAGCCAATGAGCAGTTCTTC. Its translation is CASSSEPGLANEQFF.

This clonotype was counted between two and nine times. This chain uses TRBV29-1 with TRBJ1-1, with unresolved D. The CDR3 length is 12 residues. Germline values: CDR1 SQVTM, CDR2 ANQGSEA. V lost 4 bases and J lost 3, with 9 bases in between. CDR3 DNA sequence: TGCAGCGTTGTCGACGGGGACACTGAAGCTTTCTTT. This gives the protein CSVVDGDTEAFF. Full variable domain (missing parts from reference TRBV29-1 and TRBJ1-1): SAVISQKPSRDICQRGTSLTIQCQVDSQVTMMFWYRQQPGQSLTLIATANQGSEATYESGFVIDKFPISRPNLTFSTLTVSNMSPEDSSIYLCSVVDGDTEAFFGQGTRLTVV.

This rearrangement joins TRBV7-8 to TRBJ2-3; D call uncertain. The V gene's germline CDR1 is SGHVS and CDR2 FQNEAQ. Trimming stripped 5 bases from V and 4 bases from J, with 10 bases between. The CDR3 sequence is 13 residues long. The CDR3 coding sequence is TGTGCCAGCAGCCTTCTCGACGCAGATACGCAGTATTTT. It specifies CASSLLDADTQYF.

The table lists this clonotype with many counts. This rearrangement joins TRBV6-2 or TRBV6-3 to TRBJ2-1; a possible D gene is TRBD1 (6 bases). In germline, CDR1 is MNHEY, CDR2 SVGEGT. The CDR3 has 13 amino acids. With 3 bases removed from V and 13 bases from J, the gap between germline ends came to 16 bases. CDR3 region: CASSYIQGGIQFF. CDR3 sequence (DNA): TGTGCCAGCAGTTATATACAGGGTGGTATTCAGTTCTTC.

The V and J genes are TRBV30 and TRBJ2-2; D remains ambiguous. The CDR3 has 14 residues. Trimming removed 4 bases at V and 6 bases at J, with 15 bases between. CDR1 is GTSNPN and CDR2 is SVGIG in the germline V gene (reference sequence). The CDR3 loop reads CAWTPLGLSGELFF. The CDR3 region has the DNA TGTGCCTGGACTCCCCTCGGGCTTTCCGGGGAGCTGTTTTTT.

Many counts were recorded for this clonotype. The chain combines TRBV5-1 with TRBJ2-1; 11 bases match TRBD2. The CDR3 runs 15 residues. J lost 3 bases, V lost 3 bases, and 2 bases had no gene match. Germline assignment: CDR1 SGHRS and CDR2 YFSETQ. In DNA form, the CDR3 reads TGCGCCAGCAGCTCCACTAGCGGGAGCTACAATGAGCAGTTCTTC. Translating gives CASSSTSGSYNEQFF.

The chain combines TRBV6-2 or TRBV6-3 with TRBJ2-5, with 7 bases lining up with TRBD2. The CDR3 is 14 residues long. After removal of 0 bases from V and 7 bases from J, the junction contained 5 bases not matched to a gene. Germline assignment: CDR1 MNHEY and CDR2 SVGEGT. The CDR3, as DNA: TGTGCCAGCAGTTACTCAGAAATAGCGGGGACCCAGTACTTC. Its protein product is CASSYSEIAGTQYF.

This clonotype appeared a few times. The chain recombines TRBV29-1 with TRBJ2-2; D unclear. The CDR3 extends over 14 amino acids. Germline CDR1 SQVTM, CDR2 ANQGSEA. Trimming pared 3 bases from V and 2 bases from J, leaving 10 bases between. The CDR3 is CSVDHIPNTGELFF. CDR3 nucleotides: TGCAGCGTTGACCATATACCAAACACCGGGGAGCTGTTTTTT.

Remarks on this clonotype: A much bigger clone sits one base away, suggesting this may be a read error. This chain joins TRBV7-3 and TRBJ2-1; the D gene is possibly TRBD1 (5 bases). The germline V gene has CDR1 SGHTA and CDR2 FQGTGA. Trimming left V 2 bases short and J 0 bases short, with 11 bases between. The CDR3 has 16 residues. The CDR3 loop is CASSLYRTASYNEQFF. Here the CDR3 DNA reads TGTGCCAGCAGCTTATACAGGACGGCCTCCTACAATGAGCAGTTCTTC. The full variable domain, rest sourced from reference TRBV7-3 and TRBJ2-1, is GAGVSQTPSNKVTEKGKYVELRCDPISGHTALYWYRQSLGQGPEFLIYFQGTGAADDSGLPNDRFFAVRPEGSVSTLKIQRTERGDSAVYLCASSLYRTASYNEQFFGPGTRLTVL.

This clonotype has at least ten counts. The CDR3 loop is CASSLVTGGYNEQFF. CDR3 in DNA: TGTGCCAGCAGCTTAGTGACAGGGGGGTACAATGAGCAGTTCTTC. V usage is TRBV7-2 and J usage is TRBJ2-1; 9 nucleotides line up with TRBD1. The CDR3 contains 15 residues. CDR1 and CDR2 (germline): SGHTA, FQGNSA. V was clipped by 1 base and J by 4 bases; unmatched bases: 2.

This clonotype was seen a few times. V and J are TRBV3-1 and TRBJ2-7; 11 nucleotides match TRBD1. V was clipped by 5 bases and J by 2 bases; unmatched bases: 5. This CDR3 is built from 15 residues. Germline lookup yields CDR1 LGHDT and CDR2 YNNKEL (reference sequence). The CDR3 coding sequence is TGTGCCAGCAGCTTCGGGACAGGGGGACCCTACGAGCAGTACTTC. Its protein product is CASSFGTGGPYEQYF.

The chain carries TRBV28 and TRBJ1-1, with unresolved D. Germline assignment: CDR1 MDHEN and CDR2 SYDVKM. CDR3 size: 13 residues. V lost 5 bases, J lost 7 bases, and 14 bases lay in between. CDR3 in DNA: TGTGCCAGCAGTCCCGGTCAGCTCCGTGAAGCTTTCTTT. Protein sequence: CASSPGQLREAFF.

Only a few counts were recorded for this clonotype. The CDR3 reads CASSPTHNYGYTF. As DNA, the CDR3 is TGTGCCAGCAGCCCGACTCATAACTATGGCTACACCTTC. The genes are TRBV7-2 and TRBJ1-2; D is undetermined. V lost 5 bases, J lost 1 base, and 8 bases lay in between. Germline V gene data show CDR1 as SGHTA and CDR2 as FQGNSA. The CDR3 is 13 residues long.

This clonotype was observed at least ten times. The CDR3 nucleotides read TGCAGTGCTAGAGTTACTAGCGGGAGAGGCTACGAGCAGTACTTC. The encoded protein is CSARVTSGRGYEQYF. J is TRBJ2-7 and V is TRBV20-1; 11 bases line up with TRBD2. V lost 1 base and J lost 3; bases outside the gene matches: 5. The CDR3 has 15 amino acids. Germline V gene lookup returns CDR1 DFQATT and CDR2 SNEGSKA (reference sequence).

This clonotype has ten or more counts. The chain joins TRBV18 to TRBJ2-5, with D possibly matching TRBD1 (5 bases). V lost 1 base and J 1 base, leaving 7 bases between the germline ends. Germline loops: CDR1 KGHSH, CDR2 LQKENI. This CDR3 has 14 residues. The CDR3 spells CASSPQQGQETQYF. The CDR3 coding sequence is TGTGCCAGCTCACCACAGCAGGGCCAAGAGACCCAGTACTTC.

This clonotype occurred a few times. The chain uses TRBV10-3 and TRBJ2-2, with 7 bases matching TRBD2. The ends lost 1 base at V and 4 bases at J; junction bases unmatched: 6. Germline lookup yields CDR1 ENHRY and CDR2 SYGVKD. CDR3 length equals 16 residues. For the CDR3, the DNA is TGTGCCATCAGTGAGTACGCGGGAGAACTCACCGGGGAGCTGTTTTTT. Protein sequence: CAISEYAGELTGELFF.

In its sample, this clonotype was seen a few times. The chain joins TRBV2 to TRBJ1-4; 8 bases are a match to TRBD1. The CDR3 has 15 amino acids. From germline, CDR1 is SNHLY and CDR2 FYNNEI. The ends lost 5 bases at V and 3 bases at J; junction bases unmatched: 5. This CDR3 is CASSLTGEPNEKLFF. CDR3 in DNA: TGTGCCAGCAGTCTGACAGGGGAACCTAATGAAAAACTGTTTTTT.

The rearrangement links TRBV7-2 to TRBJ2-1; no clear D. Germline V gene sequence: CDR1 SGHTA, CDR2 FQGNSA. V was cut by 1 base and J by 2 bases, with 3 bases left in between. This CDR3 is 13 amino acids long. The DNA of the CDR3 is TGTGCCAGCAGCTTAGTGGCCTACAATGAGCAGTTCTTC. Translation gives CASSLVAYNEQFF.

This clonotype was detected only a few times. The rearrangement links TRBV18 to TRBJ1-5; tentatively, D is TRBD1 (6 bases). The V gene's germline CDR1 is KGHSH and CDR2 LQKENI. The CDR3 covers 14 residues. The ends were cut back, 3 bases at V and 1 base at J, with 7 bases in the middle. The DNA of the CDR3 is TGTGCCAGCTCACCCGGACAGAGCAATCAGCCCCAGCATTTT. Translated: CASSPGQSNQPQHF.

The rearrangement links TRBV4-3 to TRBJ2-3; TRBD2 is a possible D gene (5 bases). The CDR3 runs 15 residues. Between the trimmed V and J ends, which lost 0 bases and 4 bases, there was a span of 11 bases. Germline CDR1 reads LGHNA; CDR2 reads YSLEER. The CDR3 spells CASSQEEARADTQYF. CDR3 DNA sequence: TGCGCCAGCAGCCAAGAAGAGGCGCGGGCAGATACGCAGTATTTT.

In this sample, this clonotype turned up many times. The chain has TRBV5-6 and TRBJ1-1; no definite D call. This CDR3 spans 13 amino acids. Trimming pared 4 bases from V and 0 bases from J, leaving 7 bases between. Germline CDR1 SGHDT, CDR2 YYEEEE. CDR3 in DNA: TGTGCCAGCAGCCTTGAGCTGAACACTGAAGCTTTCTTT. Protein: CASSLELNTEAFF.

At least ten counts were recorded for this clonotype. Here the CDR3 DNA reads TGTGCCAGCGCCCGGACAGGGGGCATGTACGAGCAGTACTTC. Protein sequence: CASARTGGMYEQYF. The chain has TRBV9 and TRBJ2-7; 11 nucleotides agree with TRBD1. CDR1 is SGDLS, CDR2 YYNGEE, per germline. The CDR3 contains 14 residues. The ends lost 7 bases at V and 4 bases at J; junction bases unmatched: 7.

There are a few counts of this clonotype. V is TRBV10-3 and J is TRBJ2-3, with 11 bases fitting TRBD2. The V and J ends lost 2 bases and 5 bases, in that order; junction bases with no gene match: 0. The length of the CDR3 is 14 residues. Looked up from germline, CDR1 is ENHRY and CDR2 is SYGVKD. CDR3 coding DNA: TGTGCCATCAGTGAGGGACTAGCGGGAGATACGCAGTATTTT. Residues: CAISEGLAGDTQYF.

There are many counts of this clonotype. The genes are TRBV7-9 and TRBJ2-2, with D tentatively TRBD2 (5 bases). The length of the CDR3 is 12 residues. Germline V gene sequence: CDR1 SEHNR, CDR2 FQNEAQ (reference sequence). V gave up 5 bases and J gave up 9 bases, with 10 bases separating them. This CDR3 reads CASSRDYRELFF. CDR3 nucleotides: TGTGCCAGCAGCCGGGATTACAGGGAGCTGTTTTTT.

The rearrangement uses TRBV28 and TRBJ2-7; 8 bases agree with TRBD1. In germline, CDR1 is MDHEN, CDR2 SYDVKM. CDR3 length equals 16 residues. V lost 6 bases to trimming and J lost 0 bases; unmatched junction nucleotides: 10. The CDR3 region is CASRTGGAGTSYEQYF. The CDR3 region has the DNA TGTGCCAGCAGAACAGGGGGTGCGGGAACCTCCTACGAGCAGTACTTC.